One sample yielded the 26 T cell receptor beta chains listed below, sequenced in a study of T cell responses to AZD1222 COVID-19 vaccine. Clones were read by immunoSEQ multiplex PCR, and TCRdb kept only the in-frame ones, dropping some. The sample yields approximately 150,000 clones, 89% seen once. This specimen consisted of peripheral blood, obtained on day 0 of AZD1222 vaccination. These receptors originate from an adult in good health.

V and J are TRBV4-2 and TRBJ1-6; possible D gene TRBD1, 5 bases. Germline CDR1 is LGHNA and CDR2 is YNFKEQ. CDR3 size: 15 residues. V gave up 4 bases and J gave up 10 bases, with 17 bases separating them. The CDR3 DNA is TGTGCCAGCAGCCCCCGGCAGGGCGGGGAATCACCCCTCCACTTT. Its translation is CASSPRQGGESPLHF.

This clone was seen a handful of times. The chain recombines TRBV7-2 with TRBJ2-3; 10 bases fit TRBD1. CDR3 length equals 15 residues. V lost 5 bases, J lost 2 bases, and 4 bases stayed unmatched. CDR1 SGHTA and CDR2 FQGNSA come from the germline V gene. The chain's CDR3 is CASSPGQGPTDTQYF. CDR3 in DNA: TGTGCCAGCAGCCCGGGACAGGGGCCCACAGATACGCAGTATTTT.

This chain connects TRBV19 to TRBJ1-2; possibly TRBD1 for D (5 bases). V was clipped by 4 bases and J by 4 bases, with 13 bases between them. The CDR3 totals 14 residues. Germline lookup yields CDR1 LNHDA and CDR2 SQIVND (reference sequence). The CDR3 region has the DNA TGTGCCAGTAGTACCGGGACGGCTCCCTATGGCTACACCTTC. It codes for CASSTGTAPYGYTF. Using reference TRBV19 and TRBJ1-2 for the parts outside the CDR3, the full variable domain is DGGITQSPKYLFRKEGQNVTLSCEQNLNHDAMYWYRQDPGQGLRLIYYSQIVNDFQKGDIAEGYSVSREKKESFPLTVTSAQKNPTAFYLCASSTGTAPYGYTFGSGTRLTVV.

J is TRBJ1-1 and V is TRBV13, with D perhaps TRBD1 (6 bases). Between the trimmed V and J ends, which lost 4 bases and 6 bases, there was a span of 18 bases. This CDR3 spans 15 amino acids. Germline-derived CDR1 and CDR2 are PRHDT and FYEKMQ (reference sequence). In nucleotides, the CDR3 is TGTGCCAGCAGCTACAACAGGGTAGTAAACTCTGAAGCTTTCTTT. Translated, it gives CASSYNRVVNSEAFF. Variable domain in full (rest from reference TRBV13 and TRBJ1-1): AAGVIQSPRHLIKEKRETATLKCYPIPRHDTVYWYQQGPGQDPQFLISFYEKMQSDKGSIPDRFSAQQFSDYHSELNMSSLELGDSALYFCASSYNRVVNSEAFFGQGTRLTVV.

The genes are TRBV23-1 and TRBJ1-2, with D tentatively TRBD1 (5 bases). TRBV23-1 is reported as an ORF; its role is uncertain. The CDR3 loop spans 23 amino acids. V was trimmed by 6 bases and J by 7 bases, leaving 45 bases between them. The CDR3 coding sequence is TGCGCCAGCAGACCAATCAATATTTCCGCACGTGAGACTCCCGCATGCCGGGGCTTTGGCTACACCTTC. Protein sequence: CASRPINISARETPACRGFGYTF.

V usage is TRBV7-2 and J usage is TRBJ1-3, with 9 positions matching TRBD1. Germline-derived CDR1 and CDR2 are SGHTA and FQGNSA. Trimming cost V 6 bases and J 4 bases; bases outside gene matches: 13. This CDR3 contains 17 residues. CDR3 protein: CASRDQPGTGRGNTIYF. CDR3 nucleotides: TGTGCCAGCAGGGATCAACCCGGGACAGGGAGGGGAAACACCATATATTTT. The whole variable domain, remainder taken from reference TRBV7-2 and TRBJ1-3, is GAGVSQSPSNKVTEKGKDVELRCDPISGHTALYWYRQSLGQGLEFLIYFQGNSAPDKSGLPSDRFSAERTGGSVSTLTIQRTQQEDSAVYLCASRDQPGTGRGNTIYFGEGSWLTVV.

This chain joins TRBV6-2 or TRBV6-3 and TRBJ2-1, with TRBD2 identical over 7 bases. Germline V CDR1 and CDR2: MNHEY, SVGEGT. CDR3 size: 15 residues. V trimming: 5 bases; J trimming: 6 bases; junction bases outside the gene matches: 10. The CDR3: CASSLGLVGFNEQFF. In DNA, the CDR3 is TGTGCCAGCAGTCTAGGACTAGTCGGGTTCAATGAGCAGTTCTTC.

V gene TRBV4-3 combines with J gene TRBJ2-7; a weak D match, TRBD2 (6 bases). The V gene lost 3 bases and the J gene lost 2 bases, with 23 bases spanning the gap. Per the germline V gene, CDR1 is LGHNA and CDR2 is YSLEER. The CDR3 covers 18 residues. The CDR3 DNA is TGCGCCAGCAGCCACATCAGCATTAATGGCGGGGAGACCTACGAGCAGTACTTC. Amino acids: CASSHISINGGETYEQYF.

The V call is TRBV6-2 or TRBV6-3, the J call TRBJ2-1, with TRBD2 matching 8 bases. CDR3 size: 15 residues. V lost 0 bases to trimming and J lost 8 bases; unmatched junction nucleotides: 6. Per germline, CDR1 MNHEY and CDR2 SVGEGT. In nucleotides, the CDR3 is TGTGCCAGCAGTTACTCCAGGACTAGCCGCTATGAGCAGTTCTTC. Its protein product is CASSYSRTSRYEQFF.

This clone was recorded only once. The rearrangement joins TRBV4-1 to TRBJ1-3, with 7 nucleotides matching TRBD1. This CDR3 region has 16 residues. Germline trimming cut 4 bases from V and 0 bases from J; bases unmatched to any gene: 6. The V gene's germline CDR1 is MGHRA and CDR2 YSYEKL. The CDR3 DNA sequence: TGCGCCAGCAGCCGGTTGACAGGGCGCTCTGGAAACACCATATATTTT. Translated: CASSRLTGRSGNTIYF.

V usage is TRBV19 and J usage is TRBJ1-5; 8 bases map to TRBD1. CDR3 length equals 15 residues. V lost 10 bases and J lost 4; bases outside the gene matches: 12. CDR1 is LNHDA, CDR2 SQIVND, per germline (reference sequence). CDR3 sequence reads: CATALDRGRNQPQHF. The CDR3 region has the DNA TGTGCCACCGCTCTCGACAGGGGACGAAATCAGCCCCAGCATTTT.

This CDR3 reads CASIGAGAVNTEAFF. CDR3 nucleotides: TGTGCCAGCATTGGAGCAGGGGCTGTGAACACTGAAGCTTTCTTT. The chain recombines TRBV27 with TRBJ1-1; maybe TRBD1 (6 bases). The germline CDR1 and CDR2 sequences are MNHEY and SMNVEV (reference sequence). This CDR3 comprises 15 residues. Deletions cut 7 bases from V and 0 bases from J, with 15 bases between.

The V gene is TRBV27, the J gene TRBJ1-3; D is undetermined. CDR3 length equals 15 residues. Trimming took 2 bases from V and 8 from J, leaving 16 bases between them. Looked up from germline, CDR1 is MNHEY and CDR2 is SMNVEV (reference sequence). CDR3 bases: TGTGCCAGCAGTTTAAGTGGGGATCGAGCAGACACCATATATTTT. Translation: CASSLSGDRADTIYF.

The rearrangement joins TRBV28 to TRBJ1-2; 8 nucleotides line up with TRBD1. The CDR3 loop spans 17 amino acids. V gave up 1 base and J gave up 4 bases; unmatched junction bases: 11. Germline V gives CDR1 MDHEN, CDR2 SYDVKM. CDR3 loop: CASSLLGRGREGYGYTF. In DNA, the CDR3 is TGTGCCAGCAGTTTATTAGGCAGGGGGCGTGAAGGCTATGGCTACACCTTC.

The V gene is TRBV7-9, the J gene TRBJ2-3; weak D call: TRBD1 (5 bases). Germline V gene lookup returns CDR1 SEHNR and CDR2 FQNEAQ (reference sequence). This CDR3 is 15 amino acids long. V shed 1 base and J shed 4 bases, with 12 bases lying between them. CDR3 residues: CASSLGWQGADTQYF. Here the CDR3 DNA reads TGTGCCAGCAGCTTAGGTTGGCAGGGCGCAGATACGCAGTATTTT.

The chain has TRBV18 and TRBJ2-3, with unresolved D. The CDR3 covers 14 residues. The V gene lost 0 bases and the J gene lost 4 bases, with 8 bases spanning the gap. Germline V gene data show CDR1 as KGHSH and CDR2 as LQKENI. Here the CDR3 DNA reads TGTGCCAGCTCACCACCGGTACCTTCAGATACGCAGTATTTT. Protein product: CASSPPVPSDTQYF.

The chain combines TRBV7-2 with TRBJ1-2; D remains ambiguous. The CDR3 has 16 residues. Trimming removed 6 bases at V and 2 bases at J, with 19 bases between. Germline V gene sequence: CDR1 SGHTA, CDR2 FQGNSA. The chain's CDR3 is CASSPGRTPGNYGYTF. The CDR3 DNA reads TGTGCCAGCAGTCCTGGACGGACCCCGGGGAACTATGGCTACACCTTC. The full variable domain, in which reference TRBV7-2 and TRBJ1-2 provide the parts outside the CDR3, is GAGVSQSPSNKVTEKGKDVELRCDPISGHTALYWYRQSLGQGLEFLIYFQGNSAPDKSGLPSDRFSAERTGGSVSTLTIQRTQQEDSAVYLCASSPGRTPGNYGYTFGSGTRLTVV.

The J gene is TRBJ1-2, the V gene TRBV2, with D hard to call. The germline gives CDR1 SNHLY, CDR2 FYNNEI. The V end lost 9 bases, the J end lost 0 bases, and 2 bases lay between the germline ends. The CDR3 extends over 10 amino acids. The CDR3, as DNA: TGTGCCAGTTCTAACTATGGCTACACCTTC. Amino acids: CASSNYGYTF.

V usage is TRBV7-8 and J usage is TRBJ1-1, with D uncertain. There are 15 residues in the CDR3. The germline V gene encodes CDR1 SGHVS and CDR2 FQNEAQ. V was cut by 2 bases and J by 4 bases, with 14 bases left in between. The chain's CDR3 is CASSLSSSLATEAFF. The CDR3 coding sequence is TGTGCCAGCAGCTTAAGCTCGTCTCTGGCCACTGAAGCTTTCTTT. Using reference TRBV7-8 and TRBJ1-1 for the parts outside the CDR3, the full variable domain is GAGVSQSPRYKVAKRGQDVALRCDPISGHVSLFWYQQALGQGPEFLTYFQNEAQLDKSGLPSDRFFAERPEGSVSTLKIQRTQQEDSAVYLCASSLSSSLATEAFFGQGTRLTVV.

The chain has TRBV6-5 and TRBJ2-3; D remains unclear. Germline values: CDR1 MNHEY, CDR2 SVGAGI. This CDR3 has 16 amino acids. The V and J ends lost 1 base and 0 bases respectively, with 11 bases between them. CDR3 bases: TGTGCCAGCAGTTACTTGGGGAAAACTAGCACAGATACGCAGTATTTT. As protein: CASSYLGKTSTDTQYF.

The J gene is TRBJ1-5, the V gene TRBV2; D gene unclear. Trimming pared 5 bases from V and 2 bases from J, leaving 7 bases between. Germline V CDR1 and CDR2: SNHLY, FYNNEI. The CDR3 covers 13 residues. The CDR3 nucleotides are TGTGCCAGCAGTCCGTTAGGCAATCAGCCCCAGCATTTT. This gives the protein CASSPLGNQPQHF.

The chain employs TRBV19 and TRBJ1-2; D gene uncertain. V was trimmed by 9 bases and J by 7 bases, leaving 33 bases between them. CDR1 is LNHDA and CDR2 is SQIVND in the germline V gene (reference sequence). CDR3 size: 18 residues. The CDR3 reads CASTQKFPDGGRIIGYTF. CDR3 nucleotides: TGTGCCAGCACCCAGAAATTTCCGGACGGAGGTCGAATTATTGGCTACACCTTC.

V usage is TRBV18 and J usage is TRBJ1-2; 10 nucleotides align to TRBD1. The CDR3 is 14 amino acids. V lost 3 bases and J lost 10; bases outside the gene matches: 8. Germline V gene lookup returns CDR1 KGHSH and CDR2 LQKENI. CDR3 in DNA: TGTGCCAGCTCACCGAGGACAGGGGGTAATATCTACACCTTC. It encodes CASSPRTGGNIYTF. The whole variable domain, filled in from reference TRBV18 and TRBJ1-2, reads NAGVMQNPRHLVRRRGQEARLRCSPMKGHSHVYWYRQLPEEGLKFMVYLQKENIIDESGMPKERFSAEFPKEGPSILRIQQVVRGDSAAYFCASSPRTGGNIYTFGSGTRLTVV.

Here the CDR3 reads CASSFARTGGNTEAFF. CDR3 DNA: TGTGCCAGCAGTTTTGCCCGAACAGGGGGGAACACTGAAGCTTTCTTT. This sequence joins TRBV28 and TRBJ1-1; 8 bases match TRBD1. Per the germline V gene, CDR1 is MDHEN and CDR2 is SYDVKM. The CDR3 extends over 16 amino acids. V was clipped by 3 bases and J by 1 base; unmatched bases: 7.

The sample holds a few counts of this clone. The rearrangement uses TRBV10-1 and TRBJ1-6; 9 nucleotides align to TRBD1. The CDR3 totals 18 residues. V lost 6 bases to trimming and J lost 0 bases; unmatched junction nucleotides: 9. Germline V gives CDR1 WNHNN, CDR2 SYGVQD (reference sequence). The CDR3 nucleotides are TGCGCCAGCAGATTAACCGGGACAGGGAGCTCCTATAATTCACCCCTCCACTTT. This codes for CASRLTGTGSSYNSPLHF.

V is TRBV7-9 and J is TRBJ1-6, with 8 bases aligning to TRBD1. Trimming removed 6 bases from V and 11 bases from J; junction bases left unmatched: 9. CDR1 and CDR2 from the germline V gene are SEHNR and FQNEAQ (reference sequence). CDR3 size: 14 residues. The CDR3, as DNA: TGTGCCAGCAGTCTCGACAGGGGTTATCCACCCCTCCACTTT. Translated: CASSLDRGYPPLHF.